The clone carrying this TCR beta chain was recorded a few times. Its target is not known. This record comes from a study of CD8+CD57+ T cells in acquired aplastic anemia. Study-level information: DNA from sorted CD4+ and CD8+ cells averaged around 3.5 ug. Study conclusions and caveats: Some 29 CD8+ CDR3 sequences were shared between patients and controls.

The sequenced patients had an expansion of CD8+CD57+ cells seen by flow cytometry. The CDR3 runs to 12 residues. Germline CDR1 LNHDA, CDR2 SQIVND (reference sequence). Deletions cut 8 bases from V and 3 bases from J, with 10 bases between. Template material for TCR beta VDJ and CDR3 profiling consisted of genomic DNA. Via MiXCR, TCRdb re-called the reads, giving one row per CDR3 protein. The sample has roughly 170,000 distinct CDR3 sequences, around 50% seen once. The chain joins TRBV19 to TRBJ1-1, with D uncertain. The sequence derives from a human donor with aplastic anemia. Sequencing was done on a sample of sorted CD4+, CD8+, or CD8+CD57+ T cells (not recorded which) from PBMCs. The CDR3 nucleotides read TGTGCCAGTCAAAGGACGGACACTGAAGCTTTCTTT. This gives the protein CASQRTDTEAFF.